The present T cell receptor (beta chain) was sequenced within a study of Graves' ophthalmopathy and Graves' hyperthyroidism. Study at large: Pretreatment peripheral blood was obtained at initial diagnosis.

RNA served as the template for amplifying TCR beta CDR3 regions. An initial RT-PCR round employing HTBI primers preceded a second-round multiplex PCR. Via MiXCR, TCRdb re-called the multiplex PCR reads, giving one row per CDR3 protein. The table records about 58,000 distinct CDR3 sequences, 45% to 55% of them present only once. This clonotype was observed at least ten times. This CDR3 spans 14 amino acids. Per germline, CDR1 MNHNS and CDR2 SASEGT. Unmatched junction bases numbered 4, after V lost 7 bases and J lost 9 bases. The origin of this receptor is an adult woman with Graves' ophthalmopathy. Sequencing was carried out using peripheral blood. The chain joins TRBV6-1 to TRBJ2-1; 15 positions agree with TRBD2. The CDR3 DNA reads TGTGCCAGCAAGGAGGGACTAGCGGGAGGTGAGCAGTTCTTC. Translating gives CASKEGLAGGEQFF.